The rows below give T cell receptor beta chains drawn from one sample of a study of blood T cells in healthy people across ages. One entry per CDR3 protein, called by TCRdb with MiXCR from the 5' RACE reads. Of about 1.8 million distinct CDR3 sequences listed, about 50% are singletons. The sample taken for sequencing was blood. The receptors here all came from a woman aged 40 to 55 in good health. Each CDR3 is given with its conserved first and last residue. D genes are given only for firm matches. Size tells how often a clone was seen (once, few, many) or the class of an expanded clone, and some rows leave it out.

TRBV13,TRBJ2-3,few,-,TGTGCCAGCAGCTTCGTCCAGCCACGGGATACGCAGTATTTT,CASSFVQPRDTQYF
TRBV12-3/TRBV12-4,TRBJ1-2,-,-,TGTGCCAGCAGTTCCTTCACCCTGACAGGCGGCTACACCTTC,CASSSFTLTGGYTF
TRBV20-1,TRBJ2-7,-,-,TGCAGTGAAAGGGGCCGATCCTCCTACGAGCAGTACTTC,CSERGRSSYEQYF
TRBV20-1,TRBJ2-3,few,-,TGCAGTGCCAGTCCTATAGCGATGATCACAGATACGCAGTATTTT,CSASPIAMITDTQYF
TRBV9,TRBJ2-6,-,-,TGTGCCAGCAGCGCAGCTAGTCCAGGTCACAGCGCTGGGGCCAACGTCCTGACTTTC,CASSAASPGHSAGANVLTF
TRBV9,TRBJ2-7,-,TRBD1,TGTGCCGGCAGCGGACAGGGGGCGGTCTACTCCTACGAGCAGTACTTC,CAGSGQGAVYSYEQYF
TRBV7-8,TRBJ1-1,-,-,TGTGCCAGCAGCTTTGACCAGGGGAACACTGAAGCTTTCTTT,CASSFDQGNTEAFF
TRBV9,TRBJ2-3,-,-,TGTGCCAGCAGCGAGGTCCGTAGCACAGATACGCAGTATTTT,CASSEVRSTDTQYF
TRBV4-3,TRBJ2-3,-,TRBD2,TGCGCCAGCAGCCAAGGCGGGGGGGCGTTTACGCAGTATTTT,CASSQGGGAFTQYF
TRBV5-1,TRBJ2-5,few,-,TGCGCCAGCAGCTTTCCCGATACAGAGACCCAGTACTTC,CASSFPDTETQYF
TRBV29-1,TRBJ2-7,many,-,TGCAGCGGTAATGACAGCTACGAGCAGTACTTC,CSGNDSYEQYF
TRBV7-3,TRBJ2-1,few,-,TGTGCCAGCAGCTTAAGGGGGGGCCGCGATGAGCAGTTCTTC,CASSLRGGRDEQFF
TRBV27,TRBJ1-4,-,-,TGTGCCAGCAGTAAAGTCGGTGAAAAACTGTTTTTT,CASSKVGEKLFF
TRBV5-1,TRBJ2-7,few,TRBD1,TGCGCCAGCAGCTCCTGGACAGGGTCCCACGAGCAGTACTTC,CASSSWTGSHEQYF
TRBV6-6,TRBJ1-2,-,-,TGTGCCAGCACCTACTTGTTGACGGGGAAGGGTGGCTACACCTTC,CASTYLLTGKGGYTF
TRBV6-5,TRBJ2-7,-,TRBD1,TGTGCCAGCACCCTCGGGACAGGGAACGGATACTACGAGCAGTACTTC,CASTLGTGNGYYEQYF
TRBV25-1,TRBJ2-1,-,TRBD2,TGTGCCAGCAGTGATCAAGCGGGGGTTAATGAGCAGTTCTTC,CASSDQAGVNEQFF
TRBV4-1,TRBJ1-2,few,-,TGCGCCAGCAGCCAAGACCTCACGGCAACAAAAAACTATGGCTACACCTTC,CASSQDLTATKNYGYTF
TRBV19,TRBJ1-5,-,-,TGTGCCACCGATGAGTGGAGGGGAAGCAATCAGCCCCAGCATTTT,CATDEWRGSNQPQHF
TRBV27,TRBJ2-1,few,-,TGTGCCAGCACTTCGGGCCACTCCTCTGAGCAGTTCTTC,CASTSGHSSEQFF
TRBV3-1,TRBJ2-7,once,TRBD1,TGTGCCAGCAGCCAAGAAGGGCGGACAGGGGAGCAAGGTCGGGCCTACGAGCAGTACTTC,CASSQEGRTGEQGRAYEQYF
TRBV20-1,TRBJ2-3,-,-,TGCAGTGTCGATAGAGATACGCAGTATTTT,CSVDRDTQYF
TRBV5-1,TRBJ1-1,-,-,TGCGCCAGCAGCCGGGGGGTGAGGCCACAAAACACTGAAGCTTTCTTT,CASSRGVRPQNTEAFF
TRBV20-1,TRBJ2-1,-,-,TGCAGTGCTAGGGCCAGGGTTTTTCGCAATGAGCAGTTCTTC,CSARARVFRNEQFF
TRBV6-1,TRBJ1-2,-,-,TGTGCCAGCAGTGAGGGGGGTAGATATGGCTACACCTTC,CASSEGGRYGYTF
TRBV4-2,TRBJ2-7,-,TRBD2,TGTGCCAGCAGCTCAAAGACTGCGGGGGAGACCTACGAGCAGTACTTC,CASSSKTAGETYEQYF
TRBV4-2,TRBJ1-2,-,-,TGTGCCAGCAGCCAAGAGATGGGCTACACCTTC,CASSQEMGYTF
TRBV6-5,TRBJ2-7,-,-,TGTGCCAGCGGTACAGGGATCAGCTCCTACGAGCAGTACTTC,CASGTGISSYEQYF
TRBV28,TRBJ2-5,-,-,TGTGCCAGCAGTTTATCATCGGACAGCCAAGAGACCCAGTACTTC,CASSLSSDSQETQYF
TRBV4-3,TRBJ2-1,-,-,TGCGCCAGCAGCCAAGATAGGGGACTCAGCTCCTACAATGAGCAGTTCTTC,CASSQDRGLSSYNEQFF
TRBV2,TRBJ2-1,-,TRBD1,TGTGCCAGCAGCGCGGGACAGGGGGTTAGGGATGAGCAGTTCTTC,CASSAGQGVRDEQFF
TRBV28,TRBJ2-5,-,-,TGTGCCAGCGGGGCCCCATATGGGGGGCAGTACTTC,CASGAPYGGQYF
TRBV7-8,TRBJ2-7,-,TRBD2,TGTGCCAGCAGCTTAACCCAGGGAGGGAATCACCAGTACTTC,CASSLTQGGNHQYF
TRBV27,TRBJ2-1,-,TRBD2,TGTGCCAGCGGAAGTTTCACTAGCGGGGGGTACAATGAGCAGTTCTTC,CASGSFTSGGYNEQFF
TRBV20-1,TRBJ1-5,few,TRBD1,TGCAGTGCTTCATTCAGGGGGCGATATGGTCAGCCCCAGCATTTT,CSASFRGRYGQPQHF
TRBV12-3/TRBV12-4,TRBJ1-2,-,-,TGTGCCAGCACCCTGACCCCTCCGGGGGTTTATGGCTACACCTTC,CASTLTPPGVYGYTF
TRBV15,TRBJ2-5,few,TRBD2,TGTGCCACCAGCAGGAAATCGGGACTAGCGGGCCAAGAGACCCAGTACTTC,CATSRKSGLAGQETQYF
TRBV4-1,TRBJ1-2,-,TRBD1,TGCGCCAGCGGTACAGGGGATGGCTACACCTTC,CASGTGDGYTF
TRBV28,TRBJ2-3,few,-,TGTGCCAGCTGCCCGGGTCCTAGCACAGATACGCAGTATTTT,CASCPGPSTDTQYF
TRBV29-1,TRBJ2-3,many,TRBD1,TGCAGCGTTGAAGCCCCAGGGACAGGGGGCGCAGATACGCAGTATTTT,CSVEAPGTGGADTQYF
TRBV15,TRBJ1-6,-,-,TGTGCCACCAGCAAAGGAGGCGGGAGGTTTAATTCACCCCTCCACTTT,CATSKGGGRFNSPLHF
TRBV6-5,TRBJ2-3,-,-,TGTGCCAGCAGGGACGGACAGATTACGCAGTATTTT,CASRDGQITQYF
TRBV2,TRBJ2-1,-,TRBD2,TGTGCCAGCAGTGACGGACTAGCGGGAGACAATGAGCAGTTCTTC,CASSDGLAGDNEQFF
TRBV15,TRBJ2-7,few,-,TGTGCCACCAGCAGAGCGGGCCGAACCTACGAGCAGTACTTC,CATSRAGRTYEQYF
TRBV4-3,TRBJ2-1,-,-,TGCGCCAGCAGCCAAGAGATCATCTATGAGCAGTTCTTC,CASSQEIIYEQFF
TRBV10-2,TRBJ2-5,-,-,TGCGCCACGGGCGGGGACGGTGTCTCGGAGACCCAGTACTTC,CATGGDGVSETQYF
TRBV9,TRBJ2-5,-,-,TGTGCCAGCAGCGCGGGTGAAGGAGTCTGGGAGACCCAGTACTTC,CASSAGEGVWETQYF
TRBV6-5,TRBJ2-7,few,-,TGTGCCAGCAGTTACCGAAACTCACACGAGCAGTACTTC,CASSYRNSHEQYF
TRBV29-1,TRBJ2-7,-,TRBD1,TGCAGCGGGGGGGACAGGGTCGAGCAGTACTTC,CSGGDRVEQYF
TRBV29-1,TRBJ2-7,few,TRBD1,TGCAGCGGATGGACAGGGATTCAATACGAGCAGTACTTC,CSGWTGIQYEQYF
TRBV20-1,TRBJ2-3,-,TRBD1,TGCAGTGCAGAAACAGGGGGCGCGGGTACAGATACGCAGTATTTT,CSAETGGAGTDTQYF
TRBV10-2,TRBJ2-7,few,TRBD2,TGCGCCAGCAGTGACGGGACTAGCGGCTACTACGAGCAGTACTTC,CASSDGTSGYYEQYF
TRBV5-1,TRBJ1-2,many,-,TGCGCCAGCAGCTTGGTTGGGGTTATGGACGGCTACACCTTC,CASSLVGVMDGYTF
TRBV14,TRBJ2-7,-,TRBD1,TGTGCCAGCAGCCCCCCCGGACAGGGGGTCCACGAGCAGTACTTC,CASSPPGQGVHEQYF
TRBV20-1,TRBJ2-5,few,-,TGCAGTGCTAGGATGGCTAGATTGGAGACCCAGTACTTC,CSARMARLETQYF
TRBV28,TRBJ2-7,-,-,TGTGCCAGCAGTTCCCCAGGGGACCCGAGCTCCTACGAGCAGTACTTC,CASSSPGDPSSYEQYF
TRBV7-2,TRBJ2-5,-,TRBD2,TGTGCCAGCACTACTGGACTAGCGGGAGAGACCCAGTACTTC,CASTTGLAGETQYF
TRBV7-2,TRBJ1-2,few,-,TGTGCCAGCAGCTTCGTGGACTATGGCTACACCTTC,CASSFVDYGYTF
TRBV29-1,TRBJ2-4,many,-,TGCAGCGTTGCGGGTATAGCCAAAAACATTCAGTACTTC,CSVAGIAKNIQYF